This record covers a single TCR beta chain. The antigen is undetermined. Germline V gene sequence: CDR1 DFQATT, CDR2 SNEGSKA (reference sequence). V was cut by 3 bases and J by 8 bases, with 6 bases left in between. The CDR3 has 10 amino acids. These data are taken from a study of blood T cells in healthy people across ages. Broader study findings: Per million T cells, TCR beta diversity dropped roughly linearly as age increased.

Alongside a J-beta primer mix, a sample-barcoded 5' primer served in a second PCR lasting about 7 to 11 cycles. TCRdb re-analysed the 5' RACE reads in MiXCR, keeping a single row per CDR3 protein. The profile covers 550,000 to 650,000 distinct CDR3 sequences, with approximately 30% appearing a single time and less than 20% taken by the ten largest. The chain has TRBV20-1 and TRBJ2-3; D unresolved. The specimen was blood. The clonotype originates from a woman of 80 years or more in good health. CDR3 in amino acids: CSASELTQYF. CDR3 nucleotide sequence: TGCAGTGCTAGCGAGCTTACGCAGTATTTT.